What follows are 8 T cell receptor beta chains derived from one specimen sequenced in a study of T cells after yellow fever vaccination. One entry per CDR3 protein, called by TCRdb with MiXCR from the 5' RACE reads. The repertoire consists of around 610,000 distinct CDR3 sequences, with approximately 13% occurring once and the leading ten covering over 11%. Material: PBMCs, obtained on the day of the yellow fever booster vaccination. The receptors come from a man aged 25 to 40 who received the YFV17D yellow fever vaccine.

V and J are TRBV14 and TRBJ2-7; TRBD1 aligns across 9 bases. Germline CDR1 is SGHDN and CDR2 is FVKESK. V lost 1 base to trimming and J lost 7 bases; unmatched junction nucleotides: 5. This CDR3 contains 14 residues. The CDR3 spells CASSQAGTGREQYF. CDR3 DNA: TGTGCCAGCAGCCAAGCAGGGACAGGGCGAGAGCAGTACTTC.

The genes are TRBV6-1 and TRBJ1-5; D unresolved. Between the trimmed V and J ends, which lost 2 bases and 5 bases, there was a span of 10 bases. This CDR3 is 14 amino acids long. Germline CDR1 reads MNHNS; CDR2 reads SASEGT. The CDR3 DNA reads TGTGCCAGCAGTGAATGGTTGGGCGATCAGCCCCAGCATTTT. This encodes CASSEWLGDQPQHF.

This chain links TRBV20-1 with TRBJ2-1, with TRBD2 matching 10 bases. Per germline, CDR1 DFQATT and CDR2 SNEGSKA (reference sequence). The CDR3 is 14 residues long. Trimming took 3 bases from V and 6 from J; bases not matched to a gene: 5. CDR3 protein: CSASWASGGNEQFF. The CDR3 nucleotides read TGCAGTGCTAGTTGGGCTAGCGGGGGCAATGAGCAGTTCTTC.

This clonotype showed up just a few times. The chain carries TRBV5-1 and TRBJ2-7; TRBD2 might be the D (6 bases). Germline V lookup: CDR1 SGHRS, CDR2 YFSETQ. Trimming stripped 0 bases from V and 6 bases from J, with 13 bases between. The CDR3 runs 14 residues. CDR3: CASSLGSGLGEQYF. The CDR3 DNA sequence: TGCGCCAGCAGCTTGGGAAGCGGGCTCGGCGAGCAGTACTTC.

The sample holds a few counts of this clonotype. The gene calls are TRBV7-2 and TRBJ2-7; 13 bases fit TRBD2. V shed 5 bases, J shed 5 bases, and the junction held 6 bases outside the gene matches. Germline values: CDR1 SGHTA, CDR2 FQGNSA. CDR3 length: 15 amino acids. CDR3 sequence (DNA): TGTGCCAGCAGCAAACTAGCGGGAGGGCCAAACGAGCAGTACTTC. Protein: CASSKLAGGPNEQYF.

The chain carries TRBV6-1 and TRBJ1-1; D remains ambiguous. V was clipped by 8 bases and J by 0 bases, with 10 bases between them. CDR3 length: 13 amino acids. CDR1 MNHNS and CDR2 SASEGT come from the germline V gene. The CDR3 loop is CASRMEMNTEAFF. The CDR3 region has the DNA TGTGCCAGCCGAATGGAAATGAACACTGAAGCTTTCTTT.

This clonotype was seen just once. A much larger clone differs by one base, so this may be a read error. V is TRBV7-2 and J is TRBJ2-1; D ambiguous. V was pared by 7 bases and J by 0 bases, with 7 bases between. CDR3 length equals 13 residues. Germline assignment: CDR1 SGHTA and CDR2 FQGNSA. The CDR3: CASIWSSYNEQFF. The CDR3 nucleotides read TGTGCCAGCATCTGGAGCTCCTACAATGAGCAGTTCTTC.

The chain is built from TRBV20-1 and TRBJ2-3; TRBD2 aligns across 8 bases. After removal of 3 bases from V and 4 bases from J, the junction contained 6 bases not matched to a gene. Germline V gives CDR1 DFQATT, CDR2 SNEGSKA (reference sequence). The CDR3 is 14 amino acids. The CDR3 spells CSASRTSIPDTQYF. The CDR3 bases are TGCAGTGCTAGTAGGACTAGCATCCCAGATACGCAGTATTTT.